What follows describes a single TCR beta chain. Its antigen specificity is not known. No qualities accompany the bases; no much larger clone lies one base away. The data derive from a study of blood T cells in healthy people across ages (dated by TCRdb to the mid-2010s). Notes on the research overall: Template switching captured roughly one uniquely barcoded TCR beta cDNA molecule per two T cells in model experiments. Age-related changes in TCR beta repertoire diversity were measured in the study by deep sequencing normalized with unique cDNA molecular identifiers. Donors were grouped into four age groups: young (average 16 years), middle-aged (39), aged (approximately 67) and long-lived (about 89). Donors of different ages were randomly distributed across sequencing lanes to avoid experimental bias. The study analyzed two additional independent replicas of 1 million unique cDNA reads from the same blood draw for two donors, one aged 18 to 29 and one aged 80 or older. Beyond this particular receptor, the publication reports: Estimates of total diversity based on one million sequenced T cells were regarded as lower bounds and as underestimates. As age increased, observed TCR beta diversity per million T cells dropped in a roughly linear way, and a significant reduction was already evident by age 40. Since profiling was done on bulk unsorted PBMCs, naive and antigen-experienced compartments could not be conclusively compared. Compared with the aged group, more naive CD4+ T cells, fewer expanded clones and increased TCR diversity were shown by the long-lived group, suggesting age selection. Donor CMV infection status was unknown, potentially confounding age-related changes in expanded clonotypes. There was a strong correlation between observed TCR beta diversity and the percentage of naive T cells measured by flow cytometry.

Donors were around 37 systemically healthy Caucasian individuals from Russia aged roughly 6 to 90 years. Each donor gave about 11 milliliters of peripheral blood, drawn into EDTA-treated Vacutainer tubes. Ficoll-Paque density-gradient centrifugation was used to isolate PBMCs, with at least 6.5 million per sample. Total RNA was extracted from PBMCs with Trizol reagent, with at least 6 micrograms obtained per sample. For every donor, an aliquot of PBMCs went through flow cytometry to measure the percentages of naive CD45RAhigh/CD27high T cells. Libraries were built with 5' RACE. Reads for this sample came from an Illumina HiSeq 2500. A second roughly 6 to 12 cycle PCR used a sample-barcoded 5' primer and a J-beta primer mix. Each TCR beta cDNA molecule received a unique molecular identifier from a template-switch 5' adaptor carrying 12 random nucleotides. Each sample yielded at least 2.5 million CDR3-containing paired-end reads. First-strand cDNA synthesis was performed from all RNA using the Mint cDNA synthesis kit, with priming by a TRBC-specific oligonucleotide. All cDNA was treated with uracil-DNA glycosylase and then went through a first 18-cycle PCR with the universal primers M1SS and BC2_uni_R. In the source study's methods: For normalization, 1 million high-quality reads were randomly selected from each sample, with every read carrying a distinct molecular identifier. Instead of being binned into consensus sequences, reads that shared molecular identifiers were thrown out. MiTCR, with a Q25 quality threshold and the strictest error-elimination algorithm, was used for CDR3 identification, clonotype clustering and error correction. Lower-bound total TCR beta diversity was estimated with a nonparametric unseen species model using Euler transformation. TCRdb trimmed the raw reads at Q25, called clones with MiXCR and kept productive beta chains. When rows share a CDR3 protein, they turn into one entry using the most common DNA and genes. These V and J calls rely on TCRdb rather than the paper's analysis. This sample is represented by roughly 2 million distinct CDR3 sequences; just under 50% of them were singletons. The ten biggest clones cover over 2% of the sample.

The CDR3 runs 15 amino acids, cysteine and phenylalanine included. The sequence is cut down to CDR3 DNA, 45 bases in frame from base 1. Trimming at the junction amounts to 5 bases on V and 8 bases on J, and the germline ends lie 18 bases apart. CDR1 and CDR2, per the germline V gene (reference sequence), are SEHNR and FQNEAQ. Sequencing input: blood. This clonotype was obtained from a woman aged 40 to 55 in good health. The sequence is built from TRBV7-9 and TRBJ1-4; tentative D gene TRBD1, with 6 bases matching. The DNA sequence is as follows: TGTGCCAGCAGCGAACAAACAGGGTACGGAGAAAAACTGTTTTTT. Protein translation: CASSEQTGYGEKLFF.